This T cell receptor beta chain is drawn from a study of blood T cell repertoires in COVID-19. Overall study: Sites in the United States, Italy and Spain provided acute and convalescent COVID-19 samples.

The V end lost 2 bases, the J end lost 1 base, and 11 bases lay between the germline ends. Germline values: CDR1 GTSNPN, CDR2 SVGIG (reference sequence). The CDR3 sequence is 14 residues long. Original processing methods: Amplification with reference gene primers provided the estimates of nucleated cell counts. TCRdb's copy holds only in-frame clones and misses some; the assay was immunoSEQ multiplex PCR. The V and J calls and clone size come from that table; D and trimming were worked out from the DNA. Of 280,000 or so clones in the sample, roughly 88% were seen once. Participants had their cohort set by participant-reported clinical history. Recovery among Cohort 3 donors was established by two negative PCRs, clearance, or symptom resolution.

The origin of this receptor is a man aged 30 to 45 who had recovered from COVID-19. The chain joins TRBV30 to TRBJ1-1; no reliable D call. The sample consisted of PBMCs or T cells enriched from blood (not recorded which). CDR3 in DNA: TGTGCCTGGAGTCCGTTGAGTTGGAACACTGAAGCTTTCTTT. This encodes CAWSPLSWNTEAFF.